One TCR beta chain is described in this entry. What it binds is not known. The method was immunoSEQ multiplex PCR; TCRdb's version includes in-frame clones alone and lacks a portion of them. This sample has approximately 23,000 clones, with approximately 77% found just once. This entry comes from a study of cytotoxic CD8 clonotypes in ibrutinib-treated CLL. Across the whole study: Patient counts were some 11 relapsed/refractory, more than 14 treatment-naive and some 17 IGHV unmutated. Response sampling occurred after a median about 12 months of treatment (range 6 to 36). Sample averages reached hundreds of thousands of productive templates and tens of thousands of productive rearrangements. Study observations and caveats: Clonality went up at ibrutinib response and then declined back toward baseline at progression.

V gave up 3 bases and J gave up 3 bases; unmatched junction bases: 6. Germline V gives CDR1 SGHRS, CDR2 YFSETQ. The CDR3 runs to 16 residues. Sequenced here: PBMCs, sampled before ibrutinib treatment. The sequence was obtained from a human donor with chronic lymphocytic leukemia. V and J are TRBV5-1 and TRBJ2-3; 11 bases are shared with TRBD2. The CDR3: CASSYYSGRATDTQYF. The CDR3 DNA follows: TGCGCCAGCAGCTATTATAGCGGGAGGGCAACAGATACGCAGTATTTT.